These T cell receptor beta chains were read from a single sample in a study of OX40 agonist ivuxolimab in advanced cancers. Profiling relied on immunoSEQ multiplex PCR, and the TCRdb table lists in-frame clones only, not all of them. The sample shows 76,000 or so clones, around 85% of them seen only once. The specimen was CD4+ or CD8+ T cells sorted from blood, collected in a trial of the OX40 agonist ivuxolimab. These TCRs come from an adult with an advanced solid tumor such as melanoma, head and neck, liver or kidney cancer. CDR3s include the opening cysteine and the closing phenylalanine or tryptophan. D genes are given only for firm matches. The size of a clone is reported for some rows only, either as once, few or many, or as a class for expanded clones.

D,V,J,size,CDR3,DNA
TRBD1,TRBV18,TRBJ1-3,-,CASSPDTGGSGNTIYF,TGTGCCAGCTCACCGGATACAGGGGGTTCTGGAAACACCATATATTTT
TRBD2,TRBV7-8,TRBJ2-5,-,CASRPGGAQETQYF,TGTGCCAGCAGACCGGGGGGGGCTCAAGAGACCCAGTACTTC
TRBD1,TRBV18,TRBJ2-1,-,CASSPRGQQTYNEQFF,TGTGCCAGCTCACCAAGGGGGCAGCAGACGTACAATGAGCAGTTCTTC
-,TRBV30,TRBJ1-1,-,CAWSRNENTEAFF,TGTGCCTGGAGTCGTAATGAGAACACTGAAGCTTTCTTT
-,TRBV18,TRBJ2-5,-,CASSPPGGEETQYF,TGTGCCAGCTCACCACCAGGAGGGGAAGAGACCCAGTACTTC
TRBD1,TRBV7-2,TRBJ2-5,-,CASSLDRTQETQYF,TGTGCCAGCAGCTTGGACAGGACCCAAGAGACCCAGTACTTC
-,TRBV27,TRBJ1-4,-,CASSLSGEGEKLFF,TGTGCCAGCAGTTTATCGGGGGAAGGAGAAAAACTGTTTTTT
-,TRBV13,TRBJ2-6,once,CASSRMTGPGANVLTF,TGTGCCAGCAGTAGAATGACGGGTCCTGGGGCCAACGTCCTGACTTTC
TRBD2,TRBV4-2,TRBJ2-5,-,CASSQASLAGGRQETQYF,TGTGCCAGCAGCCAAGCTTCACTAGCGGGGGGACGGCAAGAGACCCAGTACTTC
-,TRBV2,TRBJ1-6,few,CASSGAGLVNSPLHF,TGTGCCAGCAGTGGGGCGGGTTTGGTTAATTCACCCCTCCACTTT
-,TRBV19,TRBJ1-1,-,CASTATVNTEAFF,TGTGCCAGTACCGCGACAGTGAACACTGAAGCTTTCTTT
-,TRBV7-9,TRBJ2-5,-,CASTSAGRETQYF,TGTGCCAGCACATCGGCAGGGAGGGAGACCCAGTACTTC
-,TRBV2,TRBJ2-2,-,CASSLTGSHTGELFF,TGTGCCAGCAGCCTGACCGGGTCTCACACCGGGGAGCTGTTTTTT
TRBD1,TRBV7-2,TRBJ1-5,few,CASSPTGGAFKGQPQHF,TGTGCCAGCAGCCCGACAGGGGGCGCTTTCAAGGGTCAGCCCCAGCATTTT
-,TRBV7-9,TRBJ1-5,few,CASSRTEGQPQHF,TGTGCCAGCAGTCGCACCGAGGGGCAGCCCCAGCATTTT
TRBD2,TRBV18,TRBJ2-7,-,CASSPPSGTSGEQYF,TGTGCCAGCTCACCTCCAAGCGGGACTAGCGGGGAGCAGTACTTC
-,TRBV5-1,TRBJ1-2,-,CASSLADTPNYGYTF,TGCGCCAGCAGCTTGGCGGACACCCCTAACTATGGCTACACCTTC
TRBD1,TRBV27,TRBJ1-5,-,CASSPGTAEAQHF,TGTGCCAGCAGTCCCGGGACAGCCGAGGCCCAGCATTTT
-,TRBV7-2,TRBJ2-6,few,CASSFGSGANVLTF,TGTGCCAGCAGCTTCGGTTCTGGGGCCAACGTCCTGACTTTC
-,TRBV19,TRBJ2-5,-,CASTDGVTRDSQYF,TGTGCCAGTACCGATGGAGTGACAAGGGATTCCCAGTACTTC
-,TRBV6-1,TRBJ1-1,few,CASSSRADGEAFF,TGTGCCAGCAGTAGTAGGGCCGACGGTGAAGCTTTCTTT
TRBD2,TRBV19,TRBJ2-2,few,CASSITSGGSPGELFF,TGTGCCAGTAGTATCACTAGCGGGGGCTCGCCCGGGGAGCTGTTTTTT
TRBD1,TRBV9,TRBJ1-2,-,CASSVDRGLGGYTF,TGTGCCAGCAGCGTTGACAGGGGGCTAGGGGGCTACACCTTC
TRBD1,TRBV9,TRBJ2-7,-,CASSVTGATYEQYF,TGTGCCAGCAGCGTGACAGGGGCGACCTACGAGCAGTACTTC
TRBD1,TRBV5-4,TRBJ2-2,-,CASSLTDRGFPGELFF,TGTGCCAGCAGTCTTACGGACAGGGGCTTCCCCGGGGAGCTGTTTTTT
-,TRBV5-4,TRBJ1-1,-,CASSLELGGTEAFF,TGTGCCAGCAGCTTGGAATTAGGGGGCACTGAAGCTTTCTTT
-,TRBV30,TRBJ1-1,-,CAWRRTAENTEAFF,TGTGCCTGGAGGCGGACGGCGGAGAACACTGAAGCTTTCTTT
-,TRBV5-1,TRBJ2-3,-,CASRKQVDTQYF,TGCGCCAGCAGGAAACAGGTCGATACGCAGTATTTT
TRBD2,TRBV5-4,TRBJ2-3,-,CASSLGRTSGGTDTQYF,TGTGCCAGCAGCTTGGGACGGACTAGCGGGGGCACAGATACGCAGTATTTT
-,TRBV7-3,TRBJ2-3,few,CASSFLASTDTQYF,TGTGCCAGCAGCTTTCTAGCCAGCACAGATACGCAGTATTTT
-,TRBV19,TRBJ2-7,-,CASSIAGQRGYEQYF,TGTGCCAGTAGTATAGCTGGACAGAGAGGCTACGAGCAGTACTTC
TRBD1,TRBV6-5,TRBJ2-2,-,CASRLQGAVDGELFF,TGTGCCAGCAGACTCCAGGGGGCAGTCGACGGGGAGCTGTTTTTT
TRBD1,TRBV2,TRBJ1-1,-,CASGDRDTEAFF,TGTGCCAGCGGGGACAGGGACACTGAAGCTTTCTTT
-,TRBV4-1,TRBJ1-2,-,CASSREGWNYGYTF,TGCGCCAGCAGCCGAGAGGGTTGGAACTATGGCTACACCTTC
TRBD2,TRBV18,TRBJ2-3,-,CASSPASGGTDTQYF,TGTGCCAGCTCACCGGCTAGCGGGGGCACAGATACGCAGTATTTT
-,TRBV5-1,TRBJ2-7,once,CASRTGAGSYEQYF,TGCGCCAGCAGGACGGGAGCGGGCTCCTACGAGCAGTACTTC
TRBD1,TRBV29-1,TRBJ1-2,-,CSVVYDRDWDGYTF,TGCAGCGTGGTCTATGACAGGGATTGGGATGGCTACACCTTC
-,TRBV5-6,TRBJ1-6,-,CASSVTQGGSPLHF,TGTGCCAGCAGCGTAACACAGGGAGGGTCACCCCTCCACTTT
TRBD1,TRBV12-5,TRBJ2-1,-,CASGLTPGTAVYNEQFF,TGTGCTAGTGGTTTGACCCCCGGGACAGCGGTCTACAATGAGCAGTTCTTC
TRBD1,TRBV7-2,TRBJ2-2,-,CASSLRQGAGTGELFF,TGTGCCAGCAGCTTGAGACAGGGGGCAGGCACCGGGGAGCTGTTTTTT
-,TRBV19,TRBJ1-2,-,CASGLDRFNYGYTF,TGTGCCAGCGGGCTGGACAGATTTAACTATGGCTACACCTTC
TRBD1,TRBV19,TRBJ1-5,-,CASSMGQYSNQPQHF,TGTGCCAGTAGTATGGGACAGTATAGCAATCAGCCCCAGCATTTT
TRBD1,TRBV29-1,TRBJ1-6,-,CSVSDRGGSPLHF,TGCAGCGTTTCGGACAGGGGAGGGTCACCCCTCCACTTT
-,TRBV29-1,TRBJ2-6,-,CSVDTSGANVLTF,TGCAGCGTTGACACTTCTGGGGCCAACGTCCTGACTTTC
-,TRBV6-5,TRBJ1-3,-,CASSYSGASGNTIYF,TGTGCCAGCAGTTACTCGGGGGCGAGCGGAAACACCATATATTTT
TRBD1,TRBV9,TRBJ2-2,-,CASRDRRTGELFF,TGTGCCAGCCGGGACAGGAGGACCGGGGAGCTGTTTTTT
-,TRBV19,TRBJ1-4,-,CASGNKKLFF,TGTGCCAGTGGGAATAAAAAACTGTTTTTT
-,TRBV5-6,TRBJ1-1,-,CASSTGTVNTEAFF,TGTGCCAGCAGCACCGGGACGGTGAACACTGAAGCTTTCTTT
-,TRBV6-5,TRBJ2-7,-,CASSYSASTTYEQYF,TGTGCCAGCAGTTACTCGGCTTCCACTACCTACGAGCAGTACTTC
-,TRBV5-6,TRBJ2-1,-,CASSDGSSYNEQFF,TGTGCCAGCAGCGACGGAAGCTCCTACAATGAGCAGTTCTTC
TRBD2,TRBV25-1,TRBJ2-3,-,CASSEFGGGASDTQYF,TGTGCCAGCAGTGAATTTGGCGGGGGGGCGTCAGATACGCAGTATTTT
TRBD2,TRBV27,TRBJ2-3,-,CASSFDLAGGATQYF,TGTGCCAGCAGTTTCGACCTAGCGGGGGGGGCTACGCAGTATTTT